This T cell receptor beta chain was recorded in a study of T cell responses to AZD1222 COVID-19 vaccine. The assay was immunoSEQ multiplex PCR, and TCRdb's table has in-frame clones only and misses some. The sample holds 80,000 or so clones, about nine tenths seen once. CDR3 length equals 15 residues. Trimming took 6 bases from V and 2 from J; bases not matched to a gene: 5. CDR1 is MNHEY, CDR2 SVGEGT, per germline. V usage is TRBV6-2 or TRBV6-3 and J usage is TRBJ2-3; TRBD2 matches 10 bases. This TCR came from an adult in good health. The sample here was peripheral blood, taken on day 0 of AZD1222 vaccination. The CDR3 reads CASSLGTSVTDTQYF. The CDR3 DNA reads TGTGCCAGCAGCCTTGGGACTAGCGTCACAGATACGCAGTATTTT.